The 18 T cell receptor beta chains presented below share a single source sample, sequenced in a study of T cells in Graves' hyperthyroidism and ophthalmopathy. Researchers took RNA transcripts and amplified the TCR beta CDR3 regions from them. The study used the HTBI primer set for a first-round RT-PCR of the TCR CDR3. TCRdb redid the calling of the multiplex PCR reads with MiXCR, one entry per CDR3 protein. The table shows around 540,000 distinct CDR3 sequences, with about 15% occurring only once. The sequenced sample was blood. These receptor sequences come from a woman aged 25 to 39 with Graves' ophthalmopathy.

V and J are TRBV4-1 and TRBJ1-6; no definite D call. V was cut by 2 bases and J by 0 bases, with 11 bases left in between. CDR3 length equals 17 residues. Germline CDR1 reads MGHRA; CDR2 reads YSYEKL. The CDR3 reads CASSQRIRYSYNSPLHF. CDR3 sequence (DNA): TGCGCCAGCAGCCAACGAATCCGGTACTCCTATAATTCACCCCTCCACTTT.

V usage is TRBV20-1 and J usage is TRBJ2-1; 9 positions match TRBD2. The CDR3 runs 18 residues. The junction had 12 bases not matched to a gene; V was cut back by 3 bases and J by 0 bases. CDR1 and CDR2 (germline): DFQATT, SNEGSKA (reference sequence). CDR3 amino acids: CSARGLAGPTSSYNEQFF. DNA of the CDR3: TGCAGTGCTAGGGGGCTAGCGGGGCCCACTTCCTCCTACAATGAGCAGTTCTTC.

This clonotype was found many times. The V gene is TRBV6-2 or TRBV6-3, the J gene TRBJ1-5; 9 positions agree with TRBD1. V was clipped by 6 bases and J by 2 bases; unmatched bases: 5. The CDR3 covers 15 residues. Per germline, CDR1 MNHEY and CDR2 SVGEGT. CDR3 loop: CASSRGTGRNQPQHF. Here the CDR3 DNA reads TGTGCCAGCAGCCGGGGGACAGGGCGCAATCAGCCCCAGCATTTT.

In this sample, this clonotype turned up many times. The rearrangement joins TRBV15 to TRBJ1-2; TRBD1 matches at 7 bases. The CDR3 has 14 amino acids. Germline loops: CDR1 LNHNV, CDR2 YYDKDF (reference sequence). V shed 5 bases and J 6 bases; nucleotides not matched to a gene: 9. The CDR3 DNA follows: TGTGCCACCAGCGTTTCGACAGGGTTTGATGGCTACACCTTC. As protein: CATSVSTGFDGYTF. Looking up the rest from reference TRBV15 and TRBJ1-2 gives the full variable domain: DAMVIQNPRYQVTQFGKPVTLSCSQTLNHNVMYWYQQKSSQAPKLLFHYYDKDFNNEADTPDNFQSRRPNTSFCFLDIRSPGLGDTAMYLCATSVSTGFDGYTFGSGTRLTVV.

This clonotype has a handful of counts. A junction end diverges from the germline sequence, so it may reflect a read error. V and J are TRBV9 and TRBJ2-7; D not certain. The CDR3 length is 15 residues. Germline V gives CDR1 SGDLS, CDR2 YYNGEE. The CDR3: CASSVAPTGTYEQHF. The CDR3 region has the DNA TGTGCCAGCAGCGTAGCGCCTACCGGCACCTACGAGCAGCACTTC.

V is TRBV7-2 and J is TRBJ2-5; possibly TRBD1 or TRBD2 for D (5 bases each). CDR1 and CDR2 (germline): SGHTA, FQGNSA. The ends were cut back, 1 base at V and 6 bases at J, with 12 bases in the middle. There are 14 residues in the CDR3. The CDR3 loop is CASSLVDWGKTQYF. The DNA for the CDR3 is TGTGCCAGCAGCTTAGTCGATTGGGGGAAGACCCAGTACTTC.

For this clonotype: This sequence may be a read error, since a much larger clone differs from it by one base. V gene TRBV5-5 combines with J gene TRBJ2-7, with 7 bases matching TRBD1. The CDR3 loop spans 16 amino acids. V gave up 0 bases and J gave up 2 bases; unmatched junction bases: 8. Germline-derived CDR1 and CDR2 are SGHKS and YYEKEE (reference sequence). CDR3 DNA sequence: TGTGCCAGCAGCTTGGCCCGGGACAGCTCTACCTACGAGCAGTACTTC. Its translation: CASSLARDSSTYEQYF.

This clonotype was seen a handful of times. The chain recombines TRBV12-3 or TRBV12-4 with TRBJ2-1; D is possibly TRBD2 (6 bases). V lost 8 bases and J 7 bases, leaving 18 bases between the germline ends. The CDR3 runs 14 residues. This chain's CDR3 is CASGGLKVLNEQFF. CDR3 DNA sequence: TGTGCCAGCGGGGGACTTAAGGTCCTAAATGAGCAGTTCTTC.

This clonotype was counted many times. The chain employs TRBV6-2 or TRBV6-3 and TRBJ1-1; no clear D. The CDR3 loop spans 13 amino acids. CDR1 and CDR2 (germline): MNHEY, SVGEGT. V lost 4 bases and J lost 4, with 10 bases in between. The CDR3 DNA is TGTGCCAGCAGTTCGCTCTTCGGCACTGAAGCTTTCTTT. It encodes CASSSLFGTEAFF.

The rearrangement uses TRBV28 and TRBJ2-1; 12 nucleotides agree with TRBD2. Germline V gene sequence: CDR1 MDHEN, CDR2 SYDVKM. The V segment lost 2 bases and the J segment 6 bases; nucleotides outside the gene matches: 5. This CDR3 comprises 16 residues. The CDR3 DNA reads as TGTGCCAGCAGTTTACCGCTAGCGGGAGGGCCCAATGAGCAGTTCTTC. It yields the protein CASSLPLAGGPNEQFF. Filled out from reference TRBV28 and TRBJ2-1, the complete variable domain reads DVKVTQSSRYLVKRTGEKVFLECVQDMDHENMFWYRQDPGLGLRLIYFSYDVKMKEKGDIPEGYSVSREKKERFSLILESASTNQTSMYLCASSLPLAGGPNEQFFGPGTRLTVL.

This clonotype was observed many times. V is TRBV14 and J is TRBJ1-6; D gene unclear. Trimming pared 0 bases from V and 9 bases from J, leaving 6 bases between. Per germline, CDR1 SGHDN and CDR2 FVKESK. The CDR3 length is 13 residues. As DNA, the CDR3 is TGTGCCAGCAGCCAAGAACCGGGTTCACCCCTCCACTTT. Translation: CASSQEPGSPLHF. Looking up the rest from reference TRBV14 and TRBJ1-6 gives the full variable domain: EAGVTQFPSHSVIEKGQTVTLRCDPISGHDNLYWYRRVMGKEIKFLLHFVKESKQDESGMPNNRFLAERTGGTYSTLKVQPAELEDSGVYFCASSQEPGSPLHFGNGTRLTVT.

The chain recombines TRBV15 with TRBJ2-7, with 9 bases lining up with TRBD2. The CDR3 has 16 amino acids. Germline CDR1 LNHNV, CDR2 YYDKDF (reference sequence). With 3 bases clipped from V and 4 bases from J, the junction kept 10 bases outside the gene matches. The CDR3, as DNA: TGTGCCACCAGCAGGGGGGGTAGCGGGAGATCGTACGAGCAGTACTTC. This encodes CATSRGGSGRSYEQYF.

This clonotype was observed many times. The rearrangement uses TRBV6-1 and TRBJ1-2; D unresolved. This CDR3 has 12 residues. V was shortened by 6 bases and J by 7 bases, with 12 bases between the two germline ends. Germline-derived CDR1 and CDR2 are MNHNS and SASEGT. The CDR3 protein is CASSSPGSGYTF. The CDR3 nucleotides are TGTGCCAGCAGCTCACCGGGTAGTGGCTACACCTTC.

This clonotype showed up many times. The chain has TRBV4-3 and TRBJ2-1, with D possibly being TRBD2 (7 bases). Germline lookup yields CDR1 LGHNA and CDR2 YSLEER. The CDR3 length is 15 residues. Trimming left V 0 bases short and J 12 bases short, with 18 bases between. Here the CDR3 reads CASSQEGGGSAWQFF. For the CDR3, the DNA is TGCGCCAGCAGCCAAGAGGGAGGGGGTAGCGCTTGGCAGTTCTTC.

The J gene is TRBJ2-5, the V gene TRBV20-1; 14 bases map to TRBD2. CDR3 size: 14 residues. Per germline, CDR1 DFQATT and CDR2 SNEGSKA (reference sequence). The trim removed 6 bases at V and 4 bases at J, leaving 4 bases unmatched. The CDR3 nucleotides read TGCAGTGCCCAGGGACTAGCGGGAGTAGAGACCCAGTACTTC. This translates into CSAQGLAGVETQYF.

This clonotype was seen at least ten times. The J gene is TRBJ1-1, the V gene TRBV2, with D possibly TRBD1 on 5 matching bases. CDR1 and CDR2 from the germline V gene are SNHLY and FYNNEI. CDR3 size: 14 residues. Trimming shortened V by 7 bases and J by 0 bases, and 12 bases separated the two germline ends. The CDR3 region is CASIGGIMNTEAFF. The CDR3 DNA follows: TGTGCCAGCATCGGGGGAATAATGAACACTGAAGCTTTCTTT. Variable domain in full (rest from reference TRBV2 and TRBJ1-1): EPEVTQTPSHQVTQMGQEVILRCVPISNHLYFYWYRQILGQKVEFLVSFYNNEISEKSEIFDDQFSVERPDGSNFTLKIRSTKLEDSAMYFCASIGGIMNTEAFFGQGTRLTVV.

This clonotype has ten or more counts. This rearrangement joins TRBV6-1 to TRBJ2-7; either TRBD1 or TRBD2 may fit D (5 bases each). V lost 6 bases, J lost 4 bases, and 16 bases lay in between. Germline V CDR1 and CDR2: MNHNS, SASEGT. CDR3 length: 14 amino acids. The CDR3 nucleotides read TGTGCCAGCAGAGCCGGGACGGGCGTTTACGAGCAGTACTTC. This encodes CASRAGTGVYEQYF.

At least ten counts were recorded for this clonotype. This rearrangement joins TRBV20-1 to TRBJ2-5; TRBD2 matches 7 bases. This CDR3 region has 14 residues. Germline V lookup: CDR1 DFQATT, CDR2 SNEGSKA (reference sequence). Trimming took 0 bases from V and 11 from J; bases not matched to a gene: 12. Here the CDR3 DNA reads TGCAGTGCTAGAGATAGCGGGCTAGCTCCGCTACAGTACTTC. Protein product: CSARDSGLAPLQYF.